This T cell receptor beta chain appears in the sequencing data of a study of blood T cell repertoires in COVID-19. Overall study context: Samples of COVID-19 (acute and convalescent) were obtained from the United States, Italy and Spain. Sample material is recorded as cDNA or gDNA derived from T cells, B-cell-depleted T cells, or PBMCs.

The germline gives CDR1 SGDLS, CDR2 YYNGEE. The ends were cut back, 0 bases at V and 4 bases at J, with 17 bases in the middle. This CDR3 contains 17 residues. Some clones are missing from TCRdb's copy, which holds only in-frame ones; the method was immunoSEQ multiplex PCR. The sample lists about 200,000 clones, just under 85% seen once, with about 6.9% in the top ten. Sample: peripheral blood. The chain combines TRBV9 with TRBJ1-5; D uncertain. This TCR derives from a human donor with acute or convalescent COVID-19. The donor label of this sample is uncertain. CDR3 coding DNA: TGTGCCAGCAGCGTAGGGGAGGGCCCCGGGCGGAATCAGCCCCAGCATTTT. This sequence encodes CASSVGEGPGRNQPQHF.